Presented here are 32 T cell receptor beta chains from one specimen sequenced in a study of cytomegalovirus exposure and HLA in healthy donors. The PCR used 60 Vbeta and 13 Jbeta primers. The data were produced by immunoSEQ multiplex PCR, yet TCRdb's version contains in-frame clones alone and is incomplete. Among about 100,000 clones, roughly three quarters were seen once, and the ten largest hold 8% to 10%. Sequencing used PBMCs. The receptors were gathered from a male donor in good health and CMV-seropositive.

The V gene is TRBV27, the J gene TRBJ2-7, with D possibly matching TRBD1 (6 bases). Germline V gene lookup returns CDR1 MNHEY and CDR2 SMNVEV (reference sequence). V lost 2 bases, J lost 2 bases, and 13 bases lay in between. CDR3 length equals 15 residues. The CDR3 DNA reads TGTGCCAGCAGTTTAGTAGGGACATCACCCTACGAGCAGTACTTC. Translating gives CASSLVGTSPYEQYF.

The chain is built from TRBV6-1 and TRBJ1-2; tentatively, D is TRBD1 (5 bases). The V end was cut by 6 bases, the J end by 4 bases, with 15 bases between. CDR3 length: 14 amino acids. Germline V gene data show CDR1 as MNHNS and CDR2 as SASEGT. This chain's CDR3 is CASRPSGDRYGYTF. CDR3 sequence (DNA): TGTGCCAGCAGACCCTCGGGGGACCGCTATGGCTACACCTTC.

This clone was detected only a few times. CDR3 sequence: CASSFTGREQYF. CDR3 in DNA: TGTGCCAGCAGCTTTACAGGTCGGGAGCAGTACTTC. The chain links TRBV7-6 to TRBJ2-7; D is possibly TRBD1 (5 bases). There are 12 residues in the CDR3. CDR1 SGHVS and CDR2 FNYEAQ come from the germline V gene. V lost 3 bases to trimming and J lost 7 bases, with 10 bases between them.

The chain couples TRBV28 to TRBJ2-1, with 13 bases that match TRBD2. V shed 5 bases, J shed 7 bases, and the junction held 5 bases outside the gene matches. This CDR3 contains 15 residues. Germline V CDR1 and CDR2: MDHEN, SYDVKM. CDR3 in amino acids: CASSPLAGGVNEQFF. The CDR3 DNA sequence: TGTGCCAGCAGTCCACTAGCGGGAGGGGTGAATGAGCAGTTCTTC.

As regards this clone: One end of the junction is discordant with germline, which a read error may explain. The chain combines TRBV7-6 with TRBJ2-6; TRBD1 is a possible D gene (6 bases). There are 16 residues in the CDR3. Per germline, CDR1 SGHVS and CDR2 FNYEAQ. CDR3 amino acids: CASSLVRTAGANGLTF. The CDR3 nucleotides are TGTGCCAGCAGCTTAGTTCGGACAGCCGGGGCCAACGGCCTGACTTTC.

This rearrangement joins TRBV10-3 to TRBJ1-1; TRBD1 matches 7 bases. V shed 6 bases, J shed 4 bases, and the junction held 5 bases outside the gene matches. The CDR3 covers 13 residues. The V gene's germline CDR1 is ENHRY and CDR2 SYGVKD. The CDR3 coding sequence is TGTGCCATCAGGTCACAGGGGAGCACTGAAGCTTTCTTT. Residues: CAIRSQGSTEAFF.

V and J are TRBV7-9 and TRBJ2-3; tentative D call: TRBD2 (6 bases). V gave up 2 bases and J gave up 3 bases, with 12 bases separating them. Germline CDR1 SEHNR, CDR2 FQNEAQ (reference sequence). This CDR3 has 15 amino acids. CDR3 coding DNA: TGTGCCAGCAGCTTAATGGGGACTGCGACAGATACGCAGTATTTT. Its protein is CASSLMGTATDTQYF.

The chain uses TRBV9 and TRBJ1-2; D is ambiguous. Trimming left V 0 bases short and J 8 bases short, with 8 bases between. This CDR3 contains 12 residues. CDR1 is SGDLS and CDR2 is YYNGEE in the germline V gene. The CDR3 sequence is CASSVGVEGYTF. The CDR3 nucleotides read TGTGCCAGCAGCGTAGGGGTGGAGGGCTACACCTTC.

The chain uses TRBV7-9 and TRBJ2-5; 7 positions match TRBD1. The CDR3 length is 13 residues. The trim removed 7 bases at V and 9 bases at J, leaving 11 bases unmatched. Germline values: CDR1 SEHNR, CDR2 FQNEAQ (reference sequence). CDR3 coding DNA: TGTGCCAGCACCCCACAGGGGCAAGGGGCCCAGTACTTC. The encoded protein is CASTPQGQGAQYF. Using reference TRBV7-9 and TRBJ2-5 for the parts outside the CDR3, the full variable domain is DTGVSQNPRHKITKRGQNVTFRCDPISEHNRLYWYRQTLGQGPEFLTYFQNEAQLEKSRLLSDRFSAERPKGSFSTLEIQRTEQGDSAMYLCASTPQGQGAQYFGPGTRLLVL.

V gene TRBV6-1 combines with J gene TRBJ2-7, with 8 bases that match TRBD2. The CDR3 contains 15 residues. After removal of 6 bases from V and 2 bases from J, the junction contained 9 bases not matched to a gene. Germline V lookup: CDR1 MNHNS, CDR2 SASEGT. CDR3 in amino acids: CASSSSGLGTYEQYF. CDR3 nucleotide sequence: TGTGCCAGCAGCTCCTCGGGACTAGGGACCTACGAGCAGTACTTC.

The chain couples TRBV11-3 to TRBJ2-2, with a weak D call TRBD1 (6 bases). CDR3 length: 15 amino acids. CDR1 and CDR2 (germline): SGHNT, YENEEA. V gave up 3 bases and J gave up 3 bases, with 11 bases separating them. CDR3: CASSLRTGHTGELFF. DNA of the CDR3: TGTGCCAGCAGCTTGAGAACAGGGCACACCGGGGAGCTGTTTTTT.

This clone was counted only a few times. The CDR3 reads CASSLVPPAVDTQYF. CDR3 DNA: TGTGCCAGCAGCTTAGTCCCCCCTGCGGTCGATACGCAGTATTTT. J is TRBJ2-3 and V is TRBV13, with no clear D. Trimming took off 1 base at V and 6 bases at J, with 14 bases between the two ends. Germline V gene data show CDR1 as PRHDT and CDR2 as FYEKMQ (reference sequence). The CDR3 is 15 amino acids. Complete variable domain (other parts from reference TRBV13 and TRBJ2-3): AAGVIQSPRHLIKEKRETATLKCYPIPRHDTVYWYQQGPGQDPQFLISFYEKMQSDKGSIPDRFSAQQFSDYHSELNMSSLELGDSALYFCASSLVPPAVDTQYFGPGTRLTVL.

The genes are TRBV6-1 and TRBJ1-1; 7 bases match TRBD1. Germline V gives CDR1 MNHNS, CDR2 SASEGT. The CDR3 is made up of 14 amino acids. Germline trimming cut 5 bases from V and 4 bases from J; bases unmatched to any gene: 7. The CDR3 DNA follows: TGTGCCAGCAGTAGCTGGACAGGAGGCACTGAAGCTTTCTTT. The encoded protein is CASSSWTGGTEAFF.

This chain joins TRBV9 and TRBJ2-2; TRBD1 agrees at 11 bases. Per the germline V gene, CDR1 is SGDLS and CDR2 is YYNGEE. The CDR3 is 15 amino acids. V was clipped by 4 bases and J by 3 bases; unmatched bases: 2. The CDR3 here is CASSRGQGDTGELFF. The CDR3 DNA sequence: TGTGCCAGCAGCCGGGGACAGGGGGACACCGGGGAGCTGTTTTTT.

The chain uses TRBV29-1 and TRBJ1-2; 8 bases are a match to TRBD1. Unmatched junction bases numbered 6, after V lost 5 bases and J lost 7 bases. This CDR3 has 12 amino acids. The germline gives CDR1 SQVTM, CDR2 ANQGSEA. The CDR3 spells CSVFDRGGGYTF. The CDR3 nucleotides are TGCAGCGTTTTCGACAGGGGTGGTGGCTACACCTTC. The whole variable domain, filled in from reference TRBV29-1 and TRBJ1-2, reads SAVISQKPSRDICQRGTSLTIQCQVDSQVTMMFWYRQQPGQSLTLIATANQGSEATYESGFVIDKFPISRPNLTFSTLTVSNMSPEDSSIYLCSVFDRGGGYTFGSGTRLTVV.

The chain combines TRBV7-8 with TRBJ2-1; D is perhaps TRBD2 (6 bases). Germline CDR1 and CDR2: SGHVS and FQNEAQ. The CDR3 runs to 15 residues. Trimming removed 3 bases at V and 2 bases at J, with 11 bases between. The CDR3 region has the DNA TGTGCCAGCAGCTTCAAGCGGGTACCCTACAATGAGCAGTTCTTC. It yields the protein CASSFKRVPYNEQFF.

This chain joins TRBV5-5 and TRBJ2-1; 10 bases align to TRBD2. Looked up from germline, CDR1 is SGHKS and CDR2 is YYEKEE (reference sequence). The CDR3 has 14 residues. V lost 3 bases and J lost 13; bases outside the gene matches: 10. CDR3 region: CASSSSTGTSAQFF. Here the CDR3 DNA reads TGTGCCAGCAGCTCCTCTACCGGGACTAGCGCACAGTTCTTC.

The chain employs TRBV6-6 and TRBJ2-7, with D uncertain. The CDR3 spans 14 residues. Germline V CDR1 and CDR2: MNHNY, SVGAGI (reference sequence). V was cut by 2 bases and J by 2 bases, with 10 bases left in between. The CDR3 sequence: CASSYGTATYEQYF. The DNA for the CDR3 is TGTGCCAGCAGTTACGGAACAGCTACCTACGAGCAGTACTTC.

Only a few counts were recorded for this clone. This sequence joins TRBV19 and TRBJ2-2, with unresolved D. Per the germline V gene, CDR1 is LNHDA and CDR2 is SQIVND (reference sequence). V gave up 6 bases and J gave up 4 bases, with 15 bases separating them. The CDR3 is 15 residues long. CDR3 in amino acids: CASSASAAVTGELFF. The CDR3 bases are TGTGCCAGTAGCGCATCCGCGGCAGTCACCGGGGAGCTGTTTTTT.

The gene calls are TRBV11-2 and TRBJ2-1, with D hard to call. The CDR3 is made up of 17 amino acids. Germline values: CDR1 SGHAT, CDR2 FQNNGV. V was pared by 1 base and J by 4 bases, with 17 bases between. CDR3: CASSLGSLGPLYNEQFF. The CDR3, as DNA: TGTGCCAGCAGCTTAGGGAGCCTAGGTCCCCTATACAATGAGCAGTTCTTC.

The genes are TRBV6-4 and TRBJ2-3; 10 bases fit TRBD1. Germline lookup yields CDR1 MRHNA and CDR2 SNTAGT. The CDR3 is 14 amino acids. V shed 4 bases and J 5 bases; nucleotides not matched to a gene: 3. The CDR3 loop reads CASSVDRGRDTQYF. The CDR3 DNA is TGTGCCAGCAGTGTCGACAGGGGGCGAGATACGCAGTATTTT.

V gene TRBV6-5 combines with J gene TRBJ1-6; 7 bases match TRBD1. The germline gives CDR1 MNHEY, CDR2 SVGAGI. This CDR3 spans 14 amino acids. V lost 3 bases and J lost 8; bases outside the gene matches: 4. The CDR3 nucleotides are TGTGCCAGCAGTTATGGACAGGAGGATTCACCCCTCCACTTT. It specifies CASSYGQEDSPLHF.

This clone has just a few counts. The genes are TRBV19 and TRBJ2-7; D uncertain. The CDR3 has 13 amino acids. The V gene's germline CDR1 is LNHDA and CDR2 SQIVND (reference sequence). Trimming removed 7 bases from V and 2 bases from J, with 12 bases in between. The CDR3 loop reads CASTSRPAYEQYF. Written as DNA, the CDR3 is TGTGCCAGTACCTCGCGGCCGGCCTACGAGCAGTACTTC.

V gene TRBV11-2 combines with J gene TRBJ2-2; 10 bases fit TRBD2. The J segment lost 5 bases and the V segment lost 3 bases, leaving 3 bases of the junction unmatched. This CDR3 comprises 15 residues. CDR1 is SGHAT, CDR2 FQNNGV, per germline. Written as DNA, the CDR3 is TGTGCCAGCAGCTTTGGGACTAGCGTTACCGGGGAGCTGTTTTTT. Residues: CASSFGTSVTGELFF.

Here the CDR3 reads CARSLGLVGFSYEQYF. The CDR3 region has the DNA TGTGCCAGAAGCTTGGGTCTAGTCGGATTCTCCTACGAGCAGTACTTC. This rearrangement joins TRBV5-3 to TRBJ2-7; no reliable D call. TRBV5-3 carries the ORF label, with uncertain function. The ends were cut back, 0 bases at V and 0 bases at J, with 13 bases in the middle. This CDR3 is 16 amino acids long.

V and J are TRBV27 and TRBJ2-1, with 8 bases that match TRBD2. J was trimmed by 2 bases and V by 5 bases; bases with no gene match: 8. CDR1 MNHEY and CDR2 SMNVEV come from the germline V gene (reference sequence). The CDR3 loop spans 16 amino acids. The CDR3 DNA sequence: TGTGCCAGCAGTGGGACAAGAGCGGGAGCCTACAATGAGCAGTTCTTC. Protein sequence: CASSGTRAGAYNEQFF.

V usage is TRBV11-2 and J usage is TRBJ2-5, with D possibly matching TRBD2 (6 bases). The CDR3 is made up of 13 amino acids. Trimming took 4 bases from V and 5 from J, leaving 11 bases between them. CDR1 SGHAT and CDR2 FQNNGV come from the germline V gene. CDR3 DNA: TGTGCCAGCAGCTGGACTGGGGGGGAGACCCAGTACTTC. This translates into CASSWTGGETQYF.

This clone was observed once. V gene TRBV7-9 combines with J gene TRBJ2-3; TRBD2 might be the D (6 bases). V dropped 2 bases and J dropped 7 bases, with 10 bases sitting between them. The CDR3 runs 13 residues. CDR1 and CDR2 (germline): SEHNR, FQNEAQ (reference sequence). The CDR3 DNA reads as TGTGCCAGCAGCTTACGGGACTCTCATACGCAGTATTTT. This sequence encodes CASSLRDSHTQYF. The variable domain in full, with the rest retrieved from reference TRBV7-9 and TRBJ2-3, is DTGVSQNPRHKITKRGQNVTFRCDPISEHNRLYWYRQTLGQGPEFLTYFQNEAQLEKSRLLSDRFSAERPKGSFSTLEIQRTEQGDSAMYLCASSLRDSHTQYFGPGTRLTVL.

The V call is TRBV2, the J call TRBJ2-1; the match to TRBD2 covers 9 bases. V shed 6 bases, J shed 7 bases, and the junction held 7 bases outside the gene matches. The CDR3 covers 14 residues. Germline V gene lookup returns CDR1 SNHLY and CDR2 FYNNEI. The CDR3 region has the DNA TGTGCCAGCAGCGGTAGCGGGAGAAGAAATGAGCAGTTCTTC. Its protein is CASSGSGRRNEQFF.

V and J are TRBV7-3 and TRBJ2-7, with TRBD1 matching 9 bases. Germline CDR1 SGHTA, CDR2 FQGTGA. V gave up 5 bases and J gave up 3 bases; unmatched junction bases: 5. The CDR3 consists of 14 residues. The CDR3 DNA sequence: TGTGCCAGCAGCAAATCGGGACAGGGCTACGAGCAGTACTTC. As protein: CASSKSGQGYEQYF.

The chain is built from TRBV7-2 and TRBJ2-2; maybe TRBD2 (5 bases). The CDR3 spans 12 residues. Germline CDR1 SGHTA, CDR2 FQGNSA. V lost 3 bases, J lost 9 bases, and 8 bases lay in between. The CDR3: CASSFAGRELFF. The CDR3 region has the DNA TGTGCCAGCAGCTTTGCGGGTAGGGAGCTGTTTTTT.

The V call is TRBV7-2, the J call TRBJ2-7, with TRBD2 identical over 12 bases. This CDR3 contains 18 residues. The V gene's germline CDR1 is SGHTA and CDR2 FQGNSA. V lost 8 bases to trimming and J lost 6 bases; unmatched junction nucleotides: 20. The CDR3 loop reads CASHRGSSGRARFSEQYF. CDR3 DNA sequence: TGTGCCAGCCATAGGGGGTCTAGCGGGAGGGCCAGGTTCTCCGAGCAGTACTTC.